Below, 20 T cell receptor beta chains from the same sample are listed, as sequenced in a study of blood T cells in healthy people across ages. Primers used in a second PCR of roughly 6 to 11 cycles were a sample-barcoded 5' primer and a J-beta primer mix. Each CDR3 protein gets one entry after TCRdb re-called the 5' RACE reads with MiXCR. The sample includes over 500,000 distinct CDR3 sequences, roughly a quarter of them seen just once. This sample was also put to use in a study of T cells of mothers and their children.

Sequenced: blood. All receptors derive from a boy younger than 10 in good health.

The rearrangement joins TRBV20-1 to TRBJ2-5, with 8 bases that match TRBD1. The CDR3 runs to 14 residues. Losses at the gene ends were 6 bases for V and 4 bases for J; bases not matched to a gene: 10. Germline-derived CDR1 and CDR2 are DFQATT and SNEGSKA (reference sequence). Here the CDR3 reads CSAEGQDSVETQYF. DNA for the CDR3: TGCAGTGCGGAGGGACAGGATAGTGTAGAGACCCAGTACTTC.

With respect to this clonotype: A read error may produce the germline difference seen at one junction end. The V call is TRBV7-2, the J call TRBJ2-5; D unclear. The CDR3 spans 12 residues. CDR1 SGHTA and CDR2 FQGNSA come from the germline V gene. The CDR3 is CASSSLQETRYF. The DNA for the CDR3 is TGTGCCAGCAGCTCCCTCCAAGAGACCCGGTACTTC.

The V call is TRBV9, the J call TRBJ2-3; 9 nucleotides align to TRBD2. This CDR3 contains 14 residues. The ends lost 4 bases at V and 4 bases at J; junction bases unmatched: 4. The germline V gene has CDR1 SGDLS and CDR2 YYNGEE. The CDR3 loop reads CASSPSGMADTQYF. DNA of the CDR3: TGTGCCAGCAGCCCTAGCGGGATGGCAGATACGCAGTATTTT. Together with reference TRBV9 and TRBJ2-3, the CDR3 gives the full variable domain: DSGVTQTPKHLITATGQRVTLRCSPRSGDLSVYWYQQSLDQGLQFLIQYYNGEERAKGNILERFSAQQFPDLHSELNLSSLELGDSALYFCASSPSGMADTQYFGPGTRLTVL.

The CDR3 bases are TGCAGTGCTAGTTCTCCCGGGGGCAGGGTCAGAGAGACCCAGTACTTC. This sequence encodes CSASSPGGRVRETQYF. The chain has TRBV20-1 and TRBJ2-5; tentatively, D is TRBD1 or TRBD2 (6 bases each). The ends were cut back, 3 bases at V and 4 bases at J, with 21 bases in the middle. This CDR3 comprises 16 residues. Germline V gene sequence: CDR1 DFQATT, CDR2 SNEGSKA (reference sequence).

This clonotype has only a few counts. The chain combines TRBV7-6 with TRBJ2-5; 8 bases match TRBD2. The DNA end favors TRBJ2-1, so the J call may be wrong. Per the germline V gene, CDR1 is SGHVS and CDR2 is FNYEAQ. The CDR3 sequence is 16 residues long. This chain's CDR3 is CASSLDGRGGHYEQFF. The CDR3 DNA follows: TGTGCCAGCAGCTTAGACGGCCGGGGGGGCCACTATGAGCAGTTCTTC.

The chain uses TRBV9 and TRBJ2-7; D not certain. The CDR3 is made up of 15 amino acids. Trimming removed 2 bases at V and 1 base at J, with 13 bases between. CDR1 is SGDLS, CDR2 YYNGEE, per germline. Here the CDR3 DNA reads TGTGCCAGCAGCGTGGGAAGCGCCACATCCTACGAGCAGTACTTC. The encoded protein is CASSVGSATSYEQYF.

V and J are TRBV29-1 and TRBJ2-7; possible D gene TRBD2, 5 bases. The V gene lost 4 bases and the J gene lost 7 bases, with 14 bases spanning the gap. Germline V lookup: CDR1 SQVTM, CDR2 ANQGSEA. The CDR3 consists of 12 residues. The CDR3 loop is CSVVGRMGEQYF. The CDR3 DNA sequence: TGCAGCGTTGTTGGGAGAATGGGAGAGCAGTACTTC.

CDR3 protein: CSAKGEGIRAAKNIQYF. The DNA for the CDR3 is TGCAGTGCTAAGGGGGAGGGCATCCGAGCGGCCAAAAACATTCAGTACTTC. The V gene is TRBV20-1, the J gene TRBJ2-4; possibly TRBD2 for D (7 bases). V dropped 4 bases and J dropped 1 base, with 20 bases sitting between them. This CDR3 is built from 17 residues. Germline CDR1 DFQATT, CDR2 SNEGSKA (reference sequence).

This clonotype was picked up a small number of times. The V call is TRBV12-3 or TRBV12-4, the J call TRBJ2-1; D unclear. This CDR3 is built from 13 residues. This CDR3 reads CASQASSYNEQFF. The CDR3 DNA reads TGTGCGAGTCAGGCAAGCTCCTACAATGAGCAGTTCTTC.

This chain links TRBV30 with TRBJ2-6; D not resolved. The CDR3 is 13 residues long. The V end was cut by 5 bases, the J end by 0 bases, with 5 bases between. CDR1 and CDR2 (germline): GTSNPN, SVGIG (reference sequence). This CDR3 is CAWGTSGANVLTF. In DNA form, the CDR3 reads TGTGCCTGGGGAACCTCTGGGGCCAACGTCCTGACTTTC.

This clonotype was counted between two and nine times. DNA for the CDR3: TGTGCCAGCAGTTACGACCCGCAACCGAACACTGAAGCTTTCTTT. Residues: CASSYDPQPNTEAFF. This chain joins TRBV6-5 and TRBJ1-1, with D uncertain. Germline-derived CDR1 and CDR2 are MNHEY and SVGAGI. This CDR3 has 15 residues. Trimming stripped 2 bases from V and 1 base from J, with 11 bases between.

This clonotype was seen a few times. The CDR3 DNA reads as TGCGCCAGCAGCAAGACTAGTCTAATAACCGGGGAGCTGTTTTTT. This sequence encodes CASSKTSLITGELFF. The rearrangement joins TRBV5-1 to TRBJ2-2; D may be TRBD2 (6 bases). The CDR3 runs 15 residues. CDR1 and CDR2 from the germline V gene are SGHRS and YFSETQ. Trimming removed 4 bases at V and 5 bases at J, with 15 bases between.

This clonotype has more than one count but fewer than ten. In DNA, the CDR3 is TGTGCCAGCAGGGCCGGGACCGACACAGATACGCAGTATTTT. Translation: CASRAGTDTDTQYF. This chain links TRBV12-3 or TRBV12-4 with TRBJ2-3; TRBD1 or TRBD2 may be the D gene (5 bases each). V lost 6 bases and J lost 2, with 12 bases in between. This CDR3 contains 14 residues.

This clonotype occurred a few times. V usage is TRBV6-4 and J usage is TRBJ2-1, with 9 positions matching TRBD1. Germline CDR1 is MRHNA and CDR2 is SNTAGT. The CDR3 length is 9 residues. Trimming at V came to 10 bases and at J to 16 bases, leaving 5 bases not matched to a gene. CDR3: CATGTGRFF. The CDR3 bases are TGTGCCACCGGGACAGGGCGCTTCTTC.

V is TRBV28 and J is TRBJ2-7; unclear D gene. This CDR3 region has 14 residues. V was cut by 7 bases and J by 2 bases, with 15 bases left in between. Per germline, CDR1 MDHEN and CDR2 SYDVKM. DNA of the CDR3: TGTGCCAGCAAACCAAAATACCGGACCTACGAGCAGTACTTC. This sequence encodes CASKPKYRTYEQYF. The full variable domain, with the rest looked up from reference TRBV28 and TRBJ2-7, is DVKVTQSSRYLVKRTGEKVFLECVQDMDHENMFWYRQDPGLGLRLIYFSYDVKMKEKGDIPEGYSVSREKKERFSLILESASTNQTSMYLCASKPKYRTYEQYFGPGTRLTVT.

As regards this clonotype: The junction departs from the called germline gene at one end, perhaps through a read error. This chain links TRBV12-5 with TRBJ2-1, with unresolved D. Germline CDR1 reads LGHNT; CDR2 reads FRNRAP. This CDR3 has 15 amino acids. CDR3 sequence: CASGLHTGLYNEQFF. The DNA of the CDR3 is TGTGCTAGTGGTTTGCATACCGGCTTATACAACGAGCAGTTCTTC.

This clonotype was observed a few times. The chain links TRBV29-1 to TRBJ2-1; D gene unclear. The CDR3 sequence is 13 residues long. Germline CDR1 SQVTM, CDR2 ANQGSEA. V lost 3 bases and J lost 2, with 8 bases in between. CDR3 sequence: CSVEVEAYNEQFF. The CDR3 nucleotides read TGCAGCGTTGAGGTAGAGGCCTACAATGAGCAGTTCTTC.

This clonotype came up a few times. The chain links TRBV20-1 to TRBJ2-3; 11 bases agree with TRBD2. This CDR3 comprises 15 residues. Germline V lookup: CDR1 DFQATT, CDR2 SNEGSKA (reference sequence). V lost 5 bases, J lost 1 base, and 5 bases stayed unmatched. In nucleotides, the CDR3 is TGCAGTGCTGTAGCGGGGGGGCGGGGCACAGATACGCAGTATTTT. It yields the protein CSAVAGGRGTDTQYF.

This clonotype appeared a single time. The CDR3 sequence is CAWSASGGYGYTF. In nucleotides, the CDR3 is TGTGCCTGGAGCGCATCGGGGGGCTATGGCTACACCTTC. The chain joins TRBV30 to TRBJ1-2; a weak D match, TRBD1 (5 bases). Per germline, CDR1 GTSNPN and CDR2 SVGIG (reference sequence). The CDR3 extends over 13 amino acids. Trimming shortened V by 3 bases and J by 4 bases, and 12 bases separated the two germline ends.

The J gene is TRBJ2-1, the V gene TRBV7-9, with D unclear. This CDR3 comprises 11 residues. From germline, CDR1 is SEHNR and CDR2 FQNEAQ (reference sequence). Deletions cut 5 bases from V and 12 bases from J, with 11 bases between. CDR3 DNA sequence: TGTGCCAGCAGCCCCGACCTTCGGCAGTTCTTC. Its translation is CASSPDLRQFF.